The 11 T cell receptor beta chains in this list originate from one sample, sequenced in a study of shared clonotypes between healthy human individuals (dated by TCRdb to 2020 to 2021). Library prep was done by the immunoSEQ multiplex PCR assay. TCRdb re-hosts the immuneACCESS table, in-frame sequences only. Its copies lack some clones; in the studies checked, an unresolved V gene accounts for under half of them, and the cause for the rest is not known. The sample contains roughly 2 million clones, 90% to 95% of them found a single time. The ten largest clones capture more than 0.1% of the sample. The sequenced material came from naive CD4+ T cells sorted from blood. This sample's cell subset or site label indicates: CD45RA+ positively selected. The receptors derive from a man aged 18 to 29 in good health.

In regard to this clone: Within the sample, other DNA sequences also encode this same CDR3. The chain recombines TRBV15 with TRBJ1-1; 7 positions match TRBD1. The germline V gene encodes CDR1 LNHNV and CDR2 YYDKDF (reference sequence). The CDR3 is 13 residues long. The ends lost 0 bases at V and 5 bases at J; junction bases unmatched: 0. The DNA of the CDR3 is TGTGCCACCAGCAGAGACAGGGGGACTGAAGCTTTCTTT. Encoded protein: CATSRDRGTEAFF.

This rearrangement joins TRBV5-1 to TRBJ1-1; 8 positions agree with TRBD1. Trimming removed 3 bases from V and 4 bases from J; junction bases left unmatched: 8. CDR3 length equals 15 residues. Germline lookup yields CDR1 SGHRS and CDR2 YFSETQ. The CDR3 DNA follows: TGCGCCAGCAGCTACTCAGGGGGCCCGTCCACTGAAGCTTTCTTT. Amino acid sequence: CASSYSGGPSTEAFF.

The chain joins TRBV5-1 to TRBJ1-6; D unresolved. The CDR3 is 15 amino acids. Germline V gene data show CDR1 as SGHRS and CDR2 as YFSETQ. Trimming cost V 3 bases and J 7 bases, with 14 bases left between them. This CDR3 reads CASSSLTSENSPLHF. In DNA, the CDR3 is TGCGCCAGCAGCTCCCTAACCTCGGAGAATTCACCCCTCCACTTT.

This clone appeared a few times. The rearrangement links TRBV2 to TRBJ1-1, with D possibly TRBD1 on 5 matching bases. The CDR3 totals 13 residues. Trimming took 11 bases from V and 0 from J, leaving 13 bases between them. Germline V gene data show CDR1 as SNHLY and CDR2 as FYNNEI. The CDR3 DNA reads TGTGCCGGAGCGACAGATATGAACACTGAAGCTTTCTTT. It yields the protein CAGATDMNTEAFF.

The V gene is TRBV4-1, the J gene TRBJ2-5; 10 positions agree with TRBD2. The V gene's germline CDR1 is MGHRA and CDR2 YSYEKL. CDR3 length: 17 residues. V shed 4 bases, J shed 3 bases, and the junction held 11 bases outside the gene matches. CDR3 protein: CASSPIKRTSGEETQYF. The CDR3 region has the DNA TGCGCCAGCAGCCCGATTAAACGGACTAGCGGAGAAGAGACCCAGTACTTC.

This chain joins TRBV10-2 and TRBJ2-5; D perhaps matches TRBD1 (6 bases). V dropped 8 bases and J dropped 2 bases, with 15 bases sitting between them. From germline, CDR1 is WSHSY and CDR2 SAAADI. This CDR3 region has 14 residues. The CDR3 DNA sequence: TGCGCCAGCGGTTTGAACAGGGTTCAAGAGACCCAGTACTTC. This translates into CASGLNRVQETQYF.

This clone was found once. J is TRBJ2-7 and V is TRBV7-8, with 8 nucleotides matching TRBD1. Germline trimming cut 3 bases from V and 3 bases from J; bases unmatched to any gene: 4. The CDR3 runs 14 residues. The germline gives CDR1 SGHVS, CDR2 FQNEAQ. CDR3 coding DNA: TGTGCCAGCAGCTTGGACAGGGAGATCTACGAGCAGTACTTC. Its translation is CASSLDREIYEQYF.

The CDR3 spells CAWSVKLGAQHQDEQFF. The CDR3 DNA follows: TGTGCCTGGAGTGTGAAACTAGGGGCACAACACCAGGATGAGCAGTTCTTC. J is TRBJ2-1 and V is TRBV30; D may correspond to TRBD1 or TRBD2 (5 bases each). The ends were cut back, 0 bases at V and 8 bases at J, with 23 bases in the middle. The CDR3 is 17 residues long. Germline V gene sequence: CDR1 GTSNPN, CDR2 SVGIG (reference sequence). Full variable domain (rest looked up from reference TRBV30 and TRBJ2-1): SQTIHQWPATLVQPVGSPLSLECTVEGTSNPNLYWYRQAAGRGLQLLFYSVGIGQISSEVPQNLSASRPQDRQFILSSKKLLLSDSGFYLCAWSVKLGAQHQDEQFFGPGTRLTVL.

The chain couples TRBV28 to TRBJ1-1; the D is unclear. The germline CDR1 and CDR2 sequences are MDHEN and SYDVKM. The V end lost 8 bases, the J end lost 4 bases, and 11 bases lay between the germline ends. CDR3 length: 12 amino acids. The CDR3 DNA follows: TGTGCCAGCCAAAAGTTGCCCACTGAAGCTTTCTTT. Amino acid sequence: CASQKLPTEAFF.

As concerns this clone: This CDR3 is also generated by other DNA sequences in the sample. This rearrangement joins TRBV30 to TRBJ1-3; perhaps TRBD1 as D (6 bases). CDR1 is GTSNPN and CDR2 is SVGIG in the germline V gene (reference sequence). This CDR3 has 15 residues. The V end was cut by 0 bases, the J end by 2 bases, with 11 bases between. As DNA, the CDR3 is TGTGCCTGGAGTGTGCGTAGGGGGGCTGGAAACACCATATATTTT. Translated, it gives CAWSVRRGAGNTIYF.

The CDR3 region has the DNA TGTGCCAGCAGCAGTGGACTAGCGGGGGACCACGAGCAGTACTTC. It translates to CASSSGLAGDHEQYF. The chain uses TRBV2 and TRBJ2-7; 13 bases map to TRBD2. This CDR3 spans 15 amino acids. Germline values: CDR1 SNHLY, CDR2 FYNNEI. The J segment lost 5 bases and the V segment lost 6 bases, leaving 7 bases of the junction unmatched.